The clone carrying this TCR beta chain was found many times. Antigen specificity is unknown. A quantitative 5'-RACE method, one with molecular barcodes, was used to make TCR beta libraries. TCRdb independently ran MiXCR on the 5' RACE reads; one entry per CDR3 protein. The sample lists approximately 180,000 distinct CDR3 sequences; about 20% were seen once. The source of the sample is a study of CD8 T cells in ankylosing spondylitis. Overall study findings and caveats: Peripheral blood held disease-linked clones only at relatively low frequency, and these were CD8+. Within ankylosing spondylitis blood, a TCR beta motif made up of several highly homologous variants appeared to be characteristic.

The CDR3 totals 14 residues. V lost 0 bases to trimming and J lost 11 bases; unmatched junction nucleotides: 6. Germline lookup yields CDR1 DFQATT and CDR2 SNEGSKA (reference sequence). Material for sequencing was blood, either unsorted or a sorted T cell fraction (not recorded which). J is TRBJ2-1 and V is TRBV20-1; TRBD2 matches at 11 bases. The receptor was isolated from a male donor aged 5-29 years with ankylosing spondylitis or in good health (not recorded which). The DNA of the CDR3 is TGCAGTGCTAGAGACGATAGCGGGAGGGAACAGCAGTTCTTC. It is translated as CSARDDSGREQQFF.